These T cell receptor beta chains were read from a single sample in a study of blood T cell repertoires in COVID-19. Clones were read by immunoSEQ multiplex PCR, and TCRdb kept only the in-frame ones, dropping some. The sample lists some 69,000 clones; roughly three quarters were seen once. The sample taken for sequencing was peripheral blood. These receptors were taken from a man in his sixties with acute or convalescent COVID-19. CDR3s include the opening cysteine and the closing phenylalanine or tryptophan. D genes are given only for firm matches. Only some rows state a clone size, as once, few, many or a class for expanded clones.

J: TRBJ2-7; size: few; D: TRBD1; V: TRBV27; CDR3: CASSLYANDRDRQYF; DNA: TGTGCCAGCAGTTTATACGCCAACGACAGGGATCGGCAGTACTTC
J: TRBJ2-3; size: .; D: .; V: TRBV7-2; CDR3: CASSFGGGRSNTDTQYF; DNA: TGTGCCAGCAGCTTCGGAGGGGGCCGCTCCAACACAGATACGCAGTATTTT
J: TRBJ2-7; size: .; D: .; V: TRBV21-1; CDR3: CASTEAVGFEQYF; DNA: TGTGCCAGCACGGAGGCGGTAGGCTTCGAGCAGTACTTC
J: TRBJ2-1; size: few; D: .; V: TRBV14; CDR3: CASSQDRWNEQFF; DNA: TGTGCCAGCAGCCAAGACAGATGGAATGAGCAGTTCTTC
J: TRBJ1-2; size: .; D: .; V: TRBV24-1; CDR3: CATSDPDTLYGYTF; DNA: TGTGCCACCAGTGACCCGGACACCCTCTATGGCTACACCTTC
J: TRBJ1-1; size: .; D: .; V: TRBV28; CDR3: CASSFEGGVTEAFF; DNA: TGTGCCAGCAGTTTTGAGGGCGGGGTTACTGAAGCTTTCTTT
J: TRBJ1-6; size: .; D: TRBD1; V: TRBV14; CDR3: CASSQGTGAPYYNSPLHF; DNA: TGTGCCAGCAGCCAAGGAACAGGGGCTCCTTACTATAATTCACCCCTCCACTTT
J: TRBJ2-1; size: .; D: TRBD2; V: TRBV28; CDR3: CASSTSGTKRNEQFF; DNA: TGTGCCAGCAGTACCTCGGGGACTAAGAGGAATGAGCAGTTCTTC
J: TRBJ1-1; size: .; D: .; V: TRBV4-1; CDR3: CASSQDPAGARIIAFF; DNA: TGCGCCAGCAGCCAAGATCCGGCAGGGGCCCGTATTATAGCTTTCTTT
J: TRBJ2-3; size: .; D: TRBD1; V: TRBV27; CDR3: CASSLSGQHKVTQYF; DNA: TGTGCCAGCAGTTTATCGGGACAGCACAAAGTCACGCAGTATTTT
J: TRBJ2-3; size: .; D: TRBD2; V: TRBV7-2; CDR3: CASSLGVAGGSDTQYF; DNA: TGTGCCAGCAGCTTAGGGGTGGCGGGGGGGTCGGATACGCAGTATTTT
J: TRBJ2-5; size: .; D: .; V: TRBV11-1; CDR3: CASSRRGETQYF; DNA: TGTGCCAGCAGCCGTCGAGGGGAGACCCAGTACTTC
J: TRBJ2-3; size: once; D: .; V: TRBV14; CDR3: CASSQEGYAGASSTDTQYF; DNA: TGTGCCAGCAGCCAAGAAGGCTACGCGGGGGCTTCTAGCACAGATACGCAGTATTTT
J: TRBJ2-5; size: .; D: .; V: TRBV19; CDR3: CASSIARLETQYF; DNA: TGTGCCAGTAGTATCGCCAGATTAGAGACCCAGTACTTC